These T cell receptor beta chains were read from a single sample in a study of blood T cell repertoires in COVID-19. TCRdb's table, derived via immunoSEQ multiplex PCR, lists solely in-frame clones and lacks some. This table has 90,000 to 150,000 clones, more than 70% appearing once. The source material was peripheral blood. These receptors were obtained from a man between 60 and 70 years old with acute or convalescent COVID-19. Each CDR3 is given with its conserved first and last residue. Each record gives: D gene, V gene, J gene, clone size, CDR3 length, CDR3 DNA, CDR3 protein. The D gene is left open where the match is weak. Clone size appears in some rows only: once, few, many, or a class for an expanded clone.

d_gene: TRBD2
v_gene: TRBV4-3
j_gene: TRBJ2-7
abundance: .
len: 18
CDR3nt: TGCGCCAGCAGCCAAGGTCTCGATGGAGGGACTAGCGCCTACGAGCAGTACTTC
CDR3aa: CASSQGLDGGTSAYEQYF

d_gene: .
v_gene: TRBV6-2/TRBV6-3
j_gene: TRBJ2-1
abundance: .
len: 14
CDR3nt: TGTGCCAGCAGCAGGACAGCTGGATACAATGAGCAGTTCTTC
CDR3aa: CASSRTAGYNEQFF

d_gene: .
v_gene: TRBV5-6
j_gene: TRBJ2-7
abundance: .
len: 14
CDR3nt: TGTGCCAGCAGCCCGGATGGAGGCCTCTACGAGCAGTACTTC
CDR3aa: CASSPDGGLYEQYF

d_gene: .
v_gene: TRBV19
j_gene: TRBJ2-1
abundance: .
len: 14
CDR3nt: TGTGCCAGTAGTATTGCCTGGACGGGGAATGAGCAGTTCTTC
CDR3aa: CASSIAWTGNEQFF

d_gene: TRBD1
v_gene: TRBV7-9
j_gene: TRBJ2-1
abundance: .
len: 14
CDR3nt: TGTGCCAGCAGCTCCGGGACAGGCTATAATGAGCAGTTCTTC
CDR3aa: CASSSGTGYNEQFF

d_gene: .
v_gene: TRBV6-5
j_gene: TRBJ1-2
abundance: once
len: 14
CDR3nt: TGTGCCAGCAGTTACGCGGGGTCTAACTATGGCTACACCTTC
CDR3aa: CASSYAGSNYGYTF

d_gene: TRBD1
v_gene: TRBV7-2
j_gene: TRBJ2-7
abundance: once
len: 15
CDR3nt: TGTGCCAGCAGCTTGGCCGGGACAGGATACTACGAGCAGTACTTC
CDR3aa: CASSLAGTGYYEQYF

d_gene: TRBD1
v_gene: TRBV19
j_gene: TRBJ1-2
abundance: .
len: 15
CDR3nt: TGTGCCACCCTAGGGACAGGGGGTAATCGATATGGCTACACCTTC
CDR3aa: CATLGTGGNRYGYTF

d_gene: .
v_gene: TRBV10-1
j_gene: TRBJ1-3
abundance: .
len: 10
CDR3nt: TGCGCCAGTCGATTTAGCACCATATATTTT
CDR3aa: CASRFSTIYF

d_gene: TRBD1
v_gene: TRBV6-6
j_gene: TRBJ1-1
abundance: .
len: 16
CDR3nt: TGTGCCAGCAGTTACGGCCAGGGGGTCGTGAACACTGAAGCTTTCTTT
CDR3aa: CASSYGQGVVNTEAFF

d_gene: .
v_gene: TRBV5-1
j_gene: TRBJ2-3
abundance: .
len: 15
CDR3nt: TGCGCCAGCAGCTTGGCAGGGGCGCGTGTCGATACGCAGTATTTT
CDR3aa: CASSLAGARVDTQYF

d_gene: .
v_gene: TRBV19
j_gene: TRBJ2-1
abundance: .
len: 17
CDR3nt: TGTGCCAGTAGTATGGGGTTCAAGGGGGAATCCTACAATGAGCAGTTCTTC
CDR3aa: CASSMGFKGESYNEQFF

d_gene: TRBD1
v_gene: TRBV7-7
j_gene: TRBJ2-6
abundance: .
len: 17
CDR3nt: TGTGCTAGCAGCCCCGGGACAGGCATCTCTGGGGCCAACGTCCTGACTTTC
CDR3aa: CASSPGTGISGANVLTF

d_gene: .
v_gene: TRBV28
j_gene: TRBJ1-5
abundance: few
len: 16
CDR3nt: TGTGCCAGCAGTTTTAGACAGGCGTATAGCAATCAGCCCCAGCATTTT
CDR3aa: CASSFRQAYSNQPQHF

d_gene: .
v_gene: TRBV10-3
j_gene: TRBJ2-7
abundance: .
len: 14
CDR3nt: TGTGCCATCACGAGTACTAAGGGGAATTACGAGCAGTACTTC
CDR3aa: CAITSTKGNYEQYF

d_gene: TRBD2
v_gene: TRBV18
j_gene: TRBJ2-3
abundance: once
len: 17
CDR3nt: TGTGCCAGCTCACCGCGCAGTAGCGGGAAAGGCACAGATACGCAGTATTTT
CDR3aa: CASSPRSSGKGTDTQYF

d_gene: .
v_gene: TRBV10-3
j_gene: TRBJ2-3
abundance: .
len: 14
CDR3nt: TGTGCCATCAACGGCGGCCAAAGCACAGATACGCAGTATTTT
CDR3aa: CAINGGQSTDTQYF

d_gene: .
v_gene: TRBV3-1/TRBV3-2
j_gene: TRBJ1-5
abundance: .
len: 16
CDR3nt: TGTGCCAGCAGCCAAGATCCTAGGGGTGGCAATCAGCCCCAGCATTTT
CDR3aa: CASSQDPRGGNQPQHF

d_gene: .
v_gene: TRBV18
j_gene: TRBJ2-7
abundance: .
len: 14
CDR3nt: TGTGCCAGCTCACCAGGCAGGGGGGCCTACGAGCAGTACTTC
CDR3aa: CASSPGRGAYEQYF

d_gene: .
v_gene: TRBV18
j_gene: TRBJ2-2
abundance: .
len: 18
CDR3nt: TGTGCCAGCTCTTCTACACCCGCGACAGTAGCGAACACCGGGGAGCTGTTTTTT
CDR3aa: CASSSTPATVANTGELFF

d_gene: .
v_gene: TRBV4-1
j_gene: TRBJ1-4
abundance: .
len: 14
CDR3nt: TGCGCCAGCAGCGCTCCAGGGAGGGGTGAAAAACTGTTTTTT
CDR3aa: CASSAPGRGEKLFF

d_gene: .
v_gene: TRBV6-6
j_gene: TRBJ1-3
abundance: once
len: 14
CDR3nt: TGTGCCAGCAGGTCCGGACACGGAGGAAACACCATATATTTT
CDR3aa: CASRSGHGGNTIYF

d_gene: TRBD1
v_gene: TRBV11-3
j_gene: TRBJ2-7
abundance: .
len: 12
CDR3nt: TGTGCCAGCAGTCAGGGGGACTACGAGCAGTACTTC
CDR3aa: CASSQGDYEQYF

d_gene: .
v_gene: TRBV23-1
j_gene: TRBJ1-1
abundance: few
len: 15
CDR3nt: TGCGCCAGCAGTCAAAAGGAGGGGTTGGGGACTGAAGCTTTCTTT
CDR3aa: CASSQKEGLGTEAFF

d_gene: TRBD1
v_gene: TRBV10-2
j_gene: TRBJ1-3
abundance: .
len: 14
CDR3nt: TGCGCCAGCACTCCGACCGGGACAGTTAACACCATATATTTT
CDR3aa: CASTPTGTVNTIYF

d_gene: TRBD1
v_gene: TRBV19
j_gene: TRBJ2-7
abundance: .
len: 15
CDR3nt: TGTGCCAGTAGTATATCGCCGGGACAGGGGAACGAGCAGTACTTC
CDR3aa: CASSISPGQGNEQYF

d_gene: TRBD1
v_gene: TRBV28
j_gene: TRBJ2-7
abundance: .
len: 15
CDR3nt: TGTGCCAGCAGTTCCCTTGGACAGGGGAAGTACGAGCAGTACTTC
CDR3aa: CASSSLGQGKYEQYF

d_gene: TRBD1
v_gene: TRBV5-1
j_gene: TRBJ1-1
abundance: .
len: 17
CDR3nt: TGCGCCAGCAGTCCACAGGGGGCAAGTACTCTGAACACTGAAGCTTTCTTT
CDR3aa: CASSPQGASTLNTEAFF

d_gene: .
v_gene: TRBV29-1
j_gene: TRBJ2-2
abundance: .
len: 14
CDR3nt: TGCAGCGTTGCCCCAGGGGTCGGGACCGGGGAGCTGTTTTTT
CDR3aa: CSVAPGVGTGELFF

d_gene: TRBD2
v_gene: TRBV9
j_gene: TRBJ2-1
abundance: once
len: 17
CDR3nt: TGTGCCAGCAGCGTAGAGTTTGCGGGAGGATTCTACAATGAGCAGTTCTTC
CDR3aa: CASSVEFAGGFYNEQFF

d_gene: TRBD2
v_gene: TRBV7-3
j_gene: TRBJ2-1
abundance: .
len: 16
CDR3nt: TGTGCCAGCAGCCCTAATGGACTAGCGGAGATCAATGAGCAGTTCTTC
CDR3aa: CASSPNGLAEINEQFF

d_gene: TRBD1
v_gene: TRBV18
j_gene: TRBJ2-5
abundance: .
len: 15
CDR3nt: TGTGCCAGCTCACCGGGACAGGGGTTACGAGAGACCCAGTACTTC
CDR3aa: CASSPGQGLRETQYF

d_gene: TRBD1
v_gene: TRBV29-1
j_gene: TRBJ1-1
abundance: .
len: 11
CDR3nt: TGCAGCGCACACAGGGGCACTGAAGCTTTCTTT
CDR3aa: CSAHRGTEAFF

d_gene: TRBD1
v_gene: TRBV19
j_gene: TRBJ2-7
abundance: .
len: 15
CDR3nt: TGTGCCAGTACTCCCACGGGACAGGCTGGGCTCGAGCAGTACTTC
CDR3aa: CASTPTGQAGLEQYF

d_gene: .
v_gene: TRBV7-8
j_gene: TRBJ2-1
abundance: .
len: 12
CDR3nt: TGTGCCAGCAGCTTAAGTAGCCGCCAGCAGTTCTTC
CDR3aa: CASSLSSRQQFF

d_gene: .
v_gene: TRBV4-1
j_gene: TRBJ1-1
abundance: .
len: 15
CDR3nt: TGCGCCAGCAGCCAAGATCACGTTACTGACTCTGAAGCTTTCTTT
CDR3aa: CASSQDHVTDSEAFF

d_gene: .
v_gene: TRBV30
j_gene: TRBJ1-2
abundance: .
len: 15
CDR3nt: TGTGCCTGGAAGAGGTGGCAGGGCCCGGACTATGGCTACACCTTC
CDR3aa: CAWKRWQGPDYGYTF

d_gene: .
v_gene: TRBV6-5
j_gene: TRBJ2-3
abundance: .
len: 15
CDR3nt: TGTGCCAGCAGCCCCGGGACTCATAGCACAGATACGCAGTATTTT
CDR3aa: CASSPGTHSTDTQYF

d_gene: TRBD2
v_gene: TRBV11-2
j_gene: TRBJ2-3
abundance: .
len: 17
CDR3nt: TGTGCCAGCAGCTTAGAAGTAACGGGGGGTCACACAGATACGCAGTATTTT
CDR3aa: CASSLEVTGGHTDTQYF

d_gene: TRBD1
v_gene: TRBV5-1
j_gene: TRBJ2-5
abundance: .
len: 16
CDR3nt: TGCGCCAGCAACTCCGGGACAGGGGGCTTTAAAGAGACCCAGTACTTC
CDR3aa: CASNSGTGGFKETQYF

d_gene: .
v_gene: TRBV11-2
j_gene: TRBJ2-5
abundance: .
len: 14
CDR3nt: TGTGCCAGCAGCCTCGGTGGTGGTTTGGAGACCCAGTACTTC
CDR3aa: CASSLGGGLETQYF

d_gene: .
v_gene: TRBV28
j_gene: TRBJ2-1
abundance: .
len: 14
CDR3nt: TGTGCCAGCAGTTTATACCCAACGGGGAATGAGCAGTTCTTC
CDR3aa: CASSLYPTGNEQFF

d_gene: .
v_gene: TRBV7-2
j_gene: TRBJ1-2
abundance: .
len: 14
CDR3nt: TGTGCCAGCAGCCTCAGGGTTTCAAACTATGGCTACACCTTC
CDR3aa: CASSLRVSNYGYTF

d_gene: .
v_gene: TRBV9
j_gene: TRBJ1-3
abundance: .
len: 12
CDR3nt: TGTGCCAGCAGCGGCTCTAAGAACACCATATATTTT
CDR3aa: CASSGSKNTIYF

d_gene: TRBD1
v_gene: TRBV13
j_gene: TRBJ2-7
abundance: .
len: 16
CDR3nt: TGTGCCAGCAGCTTAGTGCGAGGGACAGGGCCACACGAGCAGTACTTC
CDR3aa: CASSLVRGTGPHEQYF

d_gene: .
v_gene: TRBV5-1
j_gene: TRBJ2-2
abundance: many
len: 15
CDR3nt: TGCGCCAGTGGTATCGGGGTCGGGGTCACCGGGGAGCTGTTTTTT
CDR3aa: CASGIGVGVTGELFF

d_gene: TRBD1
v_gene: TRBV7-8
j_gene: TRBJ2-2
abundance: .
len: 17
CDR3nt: TGTGCCAGCAGCTTTCCGGACAGGGGGGCAAACACCGGGGAGCTGTTTTTT
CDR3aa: CASSFPDRGANTGELFF

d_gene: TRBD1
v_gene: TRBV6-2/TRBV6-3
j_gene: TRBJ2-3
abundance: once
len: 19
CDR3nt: TGTGCCAGCAGTTACGTCGACAGGGGGCCGTCGGAGAGCACAGATACGCAGTATTTT
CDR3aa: CASSYVDRGPSESTDTQYF

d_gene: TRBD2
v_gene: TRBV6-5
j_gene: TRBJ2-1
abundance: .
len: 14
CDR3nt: TGTGCCAGCAGCCCCTTGGGCGGGAGGGGTGAGCAGTTCTTC
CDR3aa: CASSPLGGRGEQFF

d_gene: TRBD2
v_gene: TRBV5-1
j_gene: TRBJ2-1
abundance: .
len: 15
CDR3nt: TGCGCCAGCAGCTATGGGACTAGCGGGAATGGTGAGCAGTTCTTC
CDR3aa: CASSYGTSGNGEQFF

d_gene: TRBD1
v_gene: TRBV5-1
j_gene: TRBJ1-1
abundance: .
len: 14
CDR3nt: TGCGCCAGCACTTCTCCGGGACAGTACACTGAAGCTTTCTTT
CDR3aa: CASTSPGQYTEAFF

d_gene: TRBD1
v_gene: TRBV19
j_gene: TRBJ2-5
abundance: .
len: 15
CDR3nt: TGTGCCAGTAGTGGACGACAGGGGGCGGGAGAGACCCAGTACTTC
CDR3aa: CASSGRQGAGETQYF